This T cell receptor beta chain was identified during a study of OX40 agonist ivuxolimab in advanced cancers. The wider study: All patients had ivuxolimab intravenously every 2 weeks at 0.01 to 10 mg/kg. Partial response was recorded in three patients: one hepatocellular carcinoma and two cutaneous melanoma cases.

Sequencing used immunoSEQ multiplex PCR; TCRdb keeps in-frame clones, though not all of them. Of roughly 60,000 clones listed, about 90% are singletons. Germline V gene sequence: CDR1 SGHTA, CDR2 FQGNSA. The CDR3 has 19 residues. With V trimmed by 5 bases and J by 4 bases, 18 bases remained unmatched. Sequencing used CD4+ or CD8+ T cells sorted from blood, obtained in a trial of the OX40 agonist ivuxolimab. The chain joins TRBV7-2 to TRBJ2-7, with 12 nucleotides matching TRBD2. This TCR was sampled from an adult with an advanced solid tumor such as melanoma, head and neck, liver or kidney cancer. The CDR3: CASSRWPVPSGRAGYEQYF. In DNA, the CDR3 is TGTGCCAGCAGCCGATGGCCGGTGCCTAGCGGGAGGGCTGGGTACGAGCAGTACTTC.